This TCR beta chain was recovered during a study of identifying expanded T cells in peripheral blood. General observations from the study: Across healthy donors, higher total template counts meant significantly greater approximately 2-week count variance.

Collection occurred without any documented infections or immune events in donors. Some clones are missing from TCRdb's copy, which holds only in-frame ones; the method was immunoSEQ multiplex PCR. The top ten hold 7.3% of the sample, which has 84,000 or so clones, roughly 89% seen once. Remarks on this clone: The target antigen is unknown.

V lost 10 bases to trimming and J lost 8 bases, with 14 bases between them. CDR1 and CDR2 from the germline V gene are SEHNR and FQNEAQ (reference sequence). CDR3 size: 11 residues. The clonotype originates from a person between 18 and 70 years old in good health. The V call is TRBV7-9, the J call TRBJ1-2, with D perhaps TRBD1 (6 bases). The sample was blood. The CDR3 coding sequence is TGTGCCACCGAAGGGGGTTCGGGCTACACCTTC. It codes for CATEGGSGYTF.